The 23 T cell receptor beta chains below all came from one sample that was sequenced in a study of cytomegalovirus exposure and HLA in healthy donors. Measured with immunoSEQ multiplex PCR; TCRdb has only the in-frame clones, and not every one. The repertoire holds roughly 77,000 clones, with 85% to 95% as singletons. The sequencing input was PBMCs. These receptors were obtained from a woman under 30 in good health and CMV-seronegative.

V gene TRBV11-2 combines with J gene TRBJ1-1; D call uncertain. Trimming removed 0 bases from V and 1 base from J, with 12 bases in between. Germline V gives CDR1 SGHAT, CDR2 FQNNGV. The CDR3 length is 16 residues. CDR3 DNA sequence: TGTGCCAGCAGCTTAGATCGGTCAGGCTGGAACACTGAAGCTTTCTTT. Amino acid sequence: CASSLDRSGWNTEAFF.

The V call is TRBV7-2, the J call TRBJ2-7, with TRBD1 as a possible D gene (5 bases). Germline V lookup: CDR1 SGHTA, CDR2 FQGNSA. V dropped 4 bases and J dropped 0 bases, with 10 bases sitting between them. The CDR3 contains 14 residues. CDR3 sequence (DNA): TGTGCCAGCAGCTCCAGGGTTTACTCCTACGAGCAGTACTTC. Its protein product is CASSSRVYSYEQYF.

The chain employs TRBV18 and TRBJ1-3; 8 nucleotides agree with TRBD1. Per the germline V gene, CDR1 is KGHSH and CDR2 is LQKENI. J gave up 0 bases and V 5 bases, and 9 bases lay outside the gene matches. The CDR3 is made up of 17 amino acids. CDR3 bases: TGTGCCAGCTCATCGCGACTGGACAGGGCCTCTGGAAACACCATATATTTT. This codes for CASSSRLDRASGNTIYF.

Here the CDR3 DNA reads TGTGCCACCAGCAGTCCAACAGGGGGTGACGAGCAGTACTTC. Its translation is CATSSPTGGDEQYF. The V and J genes are TRBV15 and TRBJ2-7, with 8 bases lining up with TRBD1. The CDR3 length is 14 residues. V shed 3 bases, J shed 5 bases, and the junction held 6 bases outside the gene matches. The germline V gene encodes CDR1 LNHNV and CDR2 YYDKDF (reference sequence). Complete variable domain (other parts from reference TRBV15 and TRBJ2-7): DAMVIQNPRYQVTQFGKPVTLSCSQTLNHNVMYWYQQKSSQAPKLLFHYYDKDFNNEADTPDNFQSRRPNTSFCFLDIRSPGLGDTAMYLCATSSPTGGDEQYFGPGTRLTVT.

The rearrangement uses TRBV28 and TRBJ2-2; a weak D match, TRBD1 (7 bases). Germline-derived CDR1 and CDR2 are MDHEN and SYDVKM. The V gene lost 10 bases and the J gene lost 4 bases, with 22 bases spanning the gap. The CDR3 loop spans 16 amino acids. The CDR3: CATGRLGQGGTGELFF. The DNA for the CDR3 is TGTGCCACGGGAAGATTAGGCCAGGGGGGCACCGGGGAGCTGTTTTTT.

The chain carries TRBV7-2 and TRBJ2-7; TRBD2 matches at 7 bases. Germline V gene lookup returns CDR1 SGHTA and CDR2 FQGNSA. V dropped 4 bases and J dropped 2; count of bases not matched to a gene: 5. This CDR3 has 14 residues. The CDR3, as DNA: TGTGCCAGCAGCTCAACGGGAGGCACCTACGAGCAGTACTTC. This encodes CASSSTGGTYEQYF.

The J gene is TRBJ2-7, the V gene TRBV18; TRBD2 is a possible D gene (5 bases). From germline, CDR1 is KGHSH and CDR2 LQKENI. The ends were cut back, 0 bases at V and 1 base at J, with 7 bases in the middle. This CDR3 is built from 14 residues. CDR3: CASSPPGGSYEQYF. The CDR3 DNA sequence: TGTGCCAGCTCACCACCGGGCGGGTCCTACGAGCAGTACTTC.

This chain joins TRBV2 and TRBJ1-5; 8 bases match TRBD1. The ends lost 5 bases at V and 3 bases at J; junction bases unmatched: 3. Looked up from germline, CDR1 is SNHLY and CDR2 is FYNNEI. The CDR3 spans 14 residues. CDR3 DNA sequence: TGTGCCAGCAGTCGACAGGGGTACAATCAGCCCCAGCATTTT. Its translation: CASSRQGYNQPQHF.

The V call is TRBV6-1, the J call TRBJ2-7; D is perhaps TRBD1 (6 bases). V lost 3 bases, J lost 3 bases, and 12 bases lay in between. Germline V gene lookup returns CDR1 MNHNS and CDR2 SASEGT. CDR3 length equals 14 residues. The CDR3 DNA reads TGTGCCAGCAGTGACCTCCAGGGGTTCTACGAGCAGTACTTC. Encoded protein: CASSDLQGFYEQYF.

The CDR3 nucleotides are TGCGCCAGCACCCCAGGGGACAGGGGTCACGAGCAGTACTTC. Protein product: CASTPGDRGHEQYF. The chain is built from TRBV5-1 and TRBJ2-7, with 10 bases lining up with TRBD1. V dropped 6 bases and J dropped 5; count of bases not matched to a gene: 8. CDR1 and CDR2 (germline): SGHRS, YFSETQ. CDR3 length: 14 residues. Drawing the rest from reference TRBV5-1 and TRBJ2-7, the complete variable domain is KAGVTQTPRYLIKTRGQQVTLSCSPISGHRSVSWYQQTPGQGLQFLFEYFSETQRNKGNFPGRFSGRQFSNSRSEMNVSTLELGDSALYLCASTPGDRGHEQYFGPGTRLTVT.

This chain connects TRBV6-5 to TRBJ1-3; unclear D gene. The V end was cut by 6 bases, the J end by 0 bases, with 6 bases between. Germline loops: CDR1 MNHEY, CDR2 SVGAGI. There are 13 residues in the CDR3. The DNA of the CDR3 is TGTGCCAGCAGGTTACACTCTGGAAACACCATATATTTT. This gives the protein CASRLHSGNTIYF.

This clone was seen just once. This rearrangement joins TRBV5-1 to TRBJ2-3, with TRBD2 identical over 13 bases. Per germline, CDR1 SGHRS and CDR2 YFSETQ. The ends lost 2 bases at V and 4 bases at J; junction bases unmatched: 4. The length of the CDR3 is 16 residues. The CDR3 region is CASSFGTSGIPDTQYF. Here the CDR3 DNA reads TGCGCCAGCAGCTTCGGGACTAGCGGGATTCCAGATACGCAGTATTTT.

V usage is TRBV10-2 and J usage is TRBJ2-1, with D perhaps matching TRBD2 (5 bases). Trimming shortened V by 7 bases and J by 9 bases, and 19 bases separated the two germline ends. This CDR3 is built from 14 residues. Germline values: CDR1 WSHSY, CDR2 SAAADI. CDR3 nucleotides: TGCGCCAGCACCGCCAATTGGGAGTTGGGTGAGCAGTTCTTC. It specifies CASTANWELGEQFF.

The chain employs TRBV5-4 and TRBJ1-1; TRBD1 is a possible D gene (6 bases). Deletions cut 3 bases from V and 1 base from J, with 16 bases between. The CDR3 is 16 amino acids. Germline loops: CDR1 SGHNT, CDR2 YYREEE (reference sequence). CDR3 region: CASSSVAGARNTEAFF. The CDR3 DNA reads TGTGCCAGCAGCTCCGTCGCAGGGGCGCGGAACACTGAAGCTTTCTTT. Combining the CDR3 with reference TRBV5-4 and TRBJ1-1 gives the whole variable domain ETGVTQSPTHLIKTRGQQVTLRCSSQSGHNTVSWYQQALGQGPQFIFQYYREEENGRGNFPPRFSGLQFPNYSSELNVNALELDDSALYLCASSSVAGARNTEAFFGQGTRLTVV.

The rearrangement uses TRBV5-1 and TRBJ1-4; possibly TRBD1 for D (6 bases). The CDR3 is 14 residues long. V was trimmed by 5 bases and J by 8 bases, leaving 16 bases between them. The V gene's germline CDR1 is SGHRS and CDR2 YFSETQ. The CDR3 DNA is TGCGCCAGCAGTTCGGGACAAGCAACCGAAAAACTGTTTTTT. Protein: CASSSGQATEKLFF.

The chain carries TRBV10-3 and TRBJ1-5; D perhaps matches TRBD1 (5 bases). CDR3 length: 15 residues. Germline CDR1 reads ENHRY; CDR2 reads SYGVKD. Trimming shortened V by 6 bases and J by 0 bases, and 12 bases separated the two germline ends. This CDR3 is CAISADSLSNQPQHF. In DNA, the CDR3 is TGTGCCATCAGCGCCGACAGCCTTAGCAATCAGCCCCAGCATTTT.

The chain combines TRBV9 with TRBJ2-7; 8 nucleotides match TRBD1. The V and J ends lost 4 bases and 0 bases, in that order; junction bases with no gene match: 6. The germline V gene encodes CDR1 SGDLS and CDR2 YYNGEE. There are 15 residues in the CDR3. CDR3 sequence: CASSSGQGNSYEQYF. The CDR3, as DNA: TGTGCCAGCAGCTCCGGACAGGGCAACTCCTACGAGCAGTACTTC.

The chain uses TRBV15 and TRBJ2-2; D call uncertain. Trimming removed 0 bases from V and 5 bases from J, with 4 bases in between. The CDR3 covers 13 residues. Germline V gives CDR1 LNHNV, CDR2 YYDKDF (reference sequence). The DNA of the CDR3 is TGTGCCACCAGCAGAGATCTGACCGGGGAGCTGTTTTTT. Translated, it gives CATSRDLTGELFF.

The chain links TRBV7-9 to TRBJ2-3, with 10 bases that match TRBD2. CDR3 length: 17 amino acids. V lost 1 base and J lost 3; bases outside the gene matches: 7. CDR1 is SEHNR, CDR2 FQNEAQ, per germline (reference sequence). The CDR3 bases are TGTGCCAGCAGCTTAGGCGGGGTAGCGGGGGGAACAGATACGCAGTATTTT. Translating gives CASSLGGVAGGTDTQYF.

V and J are TRBV7-2 and TRBJ2-7; 8 bases are shared with TRBD2. Trimming cost V 5 bases and J 0 bases; bases outside gene matches: 6. This CDR3 spans 15 amino acids. Germline V gene data show CDR1 as SGHTA and CDR2 as FQGNSA. The CDR3 DNA reads as TGTGCCAGCAGCAGTAGCGGGGTTAGCTCCTACGAGCAGTACTTC. As protein: CASSSSGVSSYEQYF.

This chain uses TRBV27 with TRBJ2-5; D is ambiguous. The CDR3 is 13 residues long. Looked up from germline, CDR1 is MNHEY and CDR2 is SMNVEV (reference sequence). The ends were cut back, 6 bases at V and 0 bases at J, with 8 bases in the middle. The CDR3 nucleotides read TGTGCCAGCAGCACTCCGTACCAAGAGACCCAGTACTTC. This codes for CASSTPYQETQYF.

The chain uses TRBV28 and TRBJ2-3, with 12 bases lining up with TRBD2. Looked up from germline, CDR1 is MDHEN and CDR2 is SYDVKM. V was pared by 4 bases and J by 5 bases, with 7 bases of the junction left unmatched. This CDR3 has 16 amino acids. Written as DNA, the CDR3 is TGTGCCAGCAGTTCAGGGCTAGCGGGAGGGGTAGATACGCAGTATTTT. It yields the protein CASSSGLAGGVDTQYF.

The rearrangement joins TRBV7-2 to TRBJ2-7; D not resolved. Between the trimmed V and J ends, which lost 1 base and 2 bases, there was a span of 12 bases. Germline CDR1 and CDR2: SGHTA and FQGNSA. This CDR3 contains 15 residues. The CDR3 sequence: CASSLGGTPPYEQYF. CDR3 nucleotides: TGTGCCAGCAGCTTAGGAGGAACGCCTCCCTACGAGCAGTACTTC.